One and the same sample provided the 2 T cell receptor beta chains below, sequenced in a study of blood T cell repertoires in COVID-19. TCRdb's table, derived via immunoSEQ multiplex PCR, lists solely in-frame clones and lacks some. The sample has 70,000 to 95,000 clones, approximately 80% seen once. Sequencing was carried out using peripheral blood. The source is a human donor in a cohort sampled during active COVID-19.

This clone showed up just once. The rearrangement links TRBV30 to TRBJ2-1; D might be TRBD1 (6 bases). Germline assignment: CDR1 GTSNPN and CDR2 SVGIG (reference sequence). This CDR3 has 15 amino acids. V lost 2 bases and J 4 bases, leaving 15 bases between the germline ends. CDR3 DNA: TGTGCCTGGAGTAGGGGGTGGAACGCGTACAATGAGCAGTTCTTC. Amino acid sequence: CAWSRGWNAYNEQFF.

The V call is TRBV7-8, the J call TRBJ1-2, with 12 bases identical to TRBD1. V shed 5 bases, J shed 5 bases, and the junction held 3 bases outside the gene matches. Germline CDR1 is SGHVS and CDR2 is FQNEAQ. This CDR3 has 14 amino acids. CDR3 nucleotide sequence: TGTGCCAGCAGCCCGGGACAGGGGGCTTATGGCTACACCTTC. This gives the protein CASSPGQGAYGYTF. The variable domain in full, with the rest retrieved from reference TRBV7-8 and TRBJ1-2, is GAGVSQSPRYKVAKRGQDVALRCDPISGHVSLFWYQQALGQGPEFLTYFQNEAQLDKSGLPSDRFFAERPEGSVSTLKIQRTQQEDSAVYLCASSPGQGAYGYTFGSGTRLTVV.